This T cell receptor beta chain was recorded in a study of T cell responses to AZD1222 COVID-19 vaccine. Study-wide results and caveats: The donor cohort was predominantly white British with a female majority, and clonal diversity may have been underestimated.

A word on this clone: Its target is unknown.

The CDR3 runs 14 residues. Germline assignment: CDR1 LNHDA and CDR2 SQIVND (reference sequence). The V gene lost 7 bases and the J gene lost 0 bases, with 7 bases spanning the gap. Clones were sequenced by immunoSEQ multiplex PCR, and TCRdb holds only the in-frame ones, with some missing. The sample contains 130,000 to 150,000 clones, around 87% of which appear only once. The sequencing here drew on peripheral blood, taken on day 0 of AZD1222 vaccination. The rearrangement uses TRBV19 and TRBJ1-6; D not certain. This clonotype was sampled from an adult in good health. CDR3 region: CASKKGSYNSPLHF. CDR3 DNA: TGTGCCAGTAAGAAAGGCTCCTATAATTCACCCCTCCACTTT.